This TCR beta chain was sequenced for a study of OX40 agonist ivuxolimab in advanced cancers. The study, taken as a whole, reports: The mean number of expanded clones was higher in CD8+ T cells than in CD4+.

The method was immunoSEQ multiplex PCR; TCRdb's version includes in-frame clones alone and lacks a portion of them. The repertoire holds tens of thousands of clones, with about 80% as singletons. This CDR3 has 13 amino acids. Germline V lookup: CDR1 LNHDA, CDR2 SQIVND (reference sequence). Trimming pared 7 bases from V and 4 bases from J, leaving 13 bases between. For this clone: Its matching antigen is unknown.

This sequence originates from an adult with an advanced solid tumor such as melanoma, head and neck, liver or kidney cancer. The source material was CD4+ or CD8+ T cells sorted from blood, sampled in a trial of the OX40 agonist ivuxolimab. This sequence joins TRBV19 and TRBJ1-2; D is unresolved. CDR3 sequence: CASNEALGYGYTF. In nucleotides, the CDR3 is TGTGCCAGTAATGAGGCTCTTGGCTATGGCTACACCTTC.